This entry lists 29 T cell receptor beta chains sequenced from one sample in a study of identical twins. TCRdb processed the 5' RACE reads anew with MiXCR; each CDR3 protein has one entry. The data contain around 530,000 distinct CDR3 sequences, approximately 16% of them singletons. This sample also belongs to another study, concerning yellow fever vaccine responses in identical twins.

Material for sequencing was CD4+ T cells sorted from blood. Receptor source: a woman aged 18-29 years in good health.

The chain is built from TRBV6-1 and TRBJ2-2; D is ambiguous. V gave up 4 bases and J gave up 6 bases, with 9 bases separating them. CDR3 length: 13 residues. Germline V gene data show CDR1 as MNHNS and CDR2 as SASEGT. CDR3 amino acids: CASSGPAPGELFF. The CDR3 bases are TGTGCCAGCAGTGGCCCCGCACCCGGGGAGCTGTTTTTT.

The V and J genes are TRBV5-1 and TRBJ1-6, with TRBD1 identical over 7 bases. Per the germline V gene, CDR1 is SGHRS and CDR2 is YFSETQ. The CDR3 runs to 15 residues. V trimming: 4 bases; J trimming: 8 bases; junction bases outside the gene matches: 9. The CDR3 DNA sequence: TGCGCCAGCAGCCTAGATACAGGGGCGGATTCACCCCTCCACTTT. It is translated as CASSLDTGADSPLHF. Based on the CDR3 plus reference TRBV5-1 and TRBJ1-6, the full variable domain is KAGVTQTPRYLIKTRGQQVTLSCSPISGHRSVSWYQQTPGQGLQFLFEYFSETQRNKGNFPGRFSGRQFSNSRSEMNVSTLELGDSALYLCASSLDTGADSPLHFGNGTRLTVT.

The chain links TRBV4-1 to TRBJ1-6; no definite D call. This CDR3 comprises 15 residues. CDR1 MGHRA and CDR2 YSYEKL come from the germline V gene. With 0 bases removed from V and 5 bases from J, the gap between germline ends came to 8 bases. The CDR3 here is CASSQDNTDNSPLHF. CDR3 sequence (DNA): TGCGCCAGCAGCCAAGATAACACAGATAATTCACCCCTCCACTTT.

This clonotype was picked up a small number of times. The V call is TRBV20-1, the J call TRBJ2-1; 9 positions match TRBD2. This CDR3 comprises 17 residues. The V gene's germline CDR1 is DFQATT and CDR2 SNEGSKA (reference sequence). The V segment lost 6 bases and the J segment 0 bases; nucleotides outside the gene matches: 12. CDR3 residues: CSAPGRLADSSYNEQFF. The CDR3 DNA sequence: TGCAGTGCCCCAGGGAGACTAGCGGATAGCTCCTACAATGAGCAGTTCTTC.

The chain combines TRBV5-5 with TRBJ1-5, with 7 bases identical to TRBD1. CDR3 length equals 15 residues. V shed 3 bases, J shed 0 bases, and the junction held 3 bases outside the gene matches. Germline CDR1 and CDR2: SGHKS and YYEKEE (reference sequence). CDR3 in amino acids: CASSSGQPSNQPQHF. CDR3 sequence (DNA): TGTGCCAGCAGCTCGGGACAGCCTAGCAATCAGCCCCAGCATTTT.

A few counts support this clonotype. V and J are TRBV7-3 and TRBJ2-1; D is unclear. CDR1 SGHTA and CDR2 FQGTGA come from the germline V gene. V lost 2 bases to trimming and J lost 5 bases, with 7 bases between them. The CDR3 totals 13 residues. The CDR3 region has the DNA TGTGCCAGCAGCTTACAACTCGACAATGAGCAGTTCTTC. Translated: CASSLQLDNEQFF.

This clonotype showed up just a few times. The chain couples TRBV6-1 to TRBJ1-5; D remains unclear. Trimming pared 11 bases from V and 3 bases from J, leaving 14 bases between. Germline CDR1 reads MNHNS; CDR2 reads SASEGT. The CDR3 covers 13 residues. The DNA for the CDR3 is TGTGCCGGACGACGGGCCTACAATCAGCCCCAGCATTTT. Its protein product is CAGRRAYNQPQHF.

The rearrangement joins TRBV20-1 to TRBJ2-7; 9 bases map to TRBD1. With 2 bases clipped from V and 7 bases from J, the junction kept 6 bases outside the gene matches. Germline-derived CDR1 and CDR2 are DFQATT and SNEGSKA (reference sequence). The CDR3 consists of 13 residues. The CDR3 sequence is CSARKQGAGEQYF. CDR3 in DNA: TGCAGTGCTAGAAAACAGGGGGCGGGTGAGCAGTACTTC.

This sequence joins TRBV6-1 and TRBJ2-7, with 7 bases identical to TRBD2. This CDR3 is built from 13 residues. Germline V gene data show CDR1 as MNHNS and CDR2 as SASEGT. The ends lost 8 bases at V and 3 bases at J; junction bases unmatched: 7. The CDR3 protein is CASRPSGYYEQYF. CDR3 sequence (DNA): TGTGCCAGCCGTCCTAGCGGATACTACGAGCAGTACTTC.

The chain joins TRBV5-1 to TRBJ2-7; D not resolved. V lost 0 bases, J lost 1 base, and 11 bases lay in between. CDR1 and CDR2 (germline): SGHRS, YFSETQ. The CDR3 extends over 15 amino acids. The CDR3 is CASSLGDSPSYEQYV. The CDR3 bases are TGCGCCAGCAGCTTGGGGGATTCCCCTTCCTACGAGCAGTACGTC.

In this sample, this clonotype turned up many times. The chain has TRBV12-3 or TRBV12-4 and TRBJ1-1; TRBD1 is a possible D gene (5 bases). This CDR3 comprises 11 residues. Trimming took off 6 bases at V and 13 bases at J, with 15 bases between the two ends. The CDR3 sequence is CASSFAGAGFF. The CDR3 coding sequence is TGTGCCAGCAGCTTTGCCGGGGCGGGTTTCTTT.

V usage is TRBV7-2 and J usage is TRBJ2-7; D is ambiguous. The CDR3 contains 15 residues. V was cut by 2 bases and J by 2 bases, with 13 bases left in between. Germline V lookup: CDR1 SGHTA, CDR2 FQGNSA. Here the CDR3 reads CASSLWSDSAYEQYF. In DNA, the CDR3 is TGTGCCAGCAGCTTATGGTCGGATTCAGCCTACGAGCAGTACTTC.

The CDR3: CAISDSGGGQPQHF. In DNA form, the CDR3 reads TGTGCCATCAGTGATTCGGGGGGCGGTCAGCCCCAGCATTTT. The chain is built from TRBV10-3 and TRBJ1-5, with D possibly matching TRBD1 (6 bases). This CDR3 is built from 14 residues. Trimming left V 3 bases short and J 6 bases short, with 12 bases between. CDR1 is ENHRY and CDR2 is SYGVKD in the germline V gene.

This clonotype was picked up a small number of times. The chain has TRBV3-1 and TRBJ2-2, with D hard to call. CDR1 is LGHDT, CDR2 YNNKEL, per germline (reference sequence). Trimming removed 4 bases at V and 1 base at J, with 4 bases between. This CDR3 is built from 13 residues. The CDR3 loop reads CASSLMNTGELFF. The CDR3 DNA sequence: TGTGCCAGCAGCCTGATGAACACCGGGGAGCTGTTTTTT.

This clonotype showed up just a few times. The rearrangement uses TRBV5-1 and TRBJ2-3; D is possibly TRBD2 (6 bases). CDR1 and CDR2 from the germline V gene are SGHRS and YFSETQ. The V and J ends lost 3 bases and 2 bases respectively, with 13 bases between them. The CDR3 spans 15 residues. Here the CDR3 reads CASSSWGLTTDTQYF. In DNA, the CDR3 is TGCGCCAGCAGCTCCTGGGGACTTACCACAGATACGCAGTATTTT.

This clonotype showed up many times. The CDR3 DNA follows: TGTGCCAGCAGCCCTATCCAGAATGAGCAGTTCTTC. Amino acids: CASSPIQNEQFF. The rearrangement links TRBV7-6 to TRBJ2-1; D call uncertain. V was shortened by 5 bases and J by 7 bases, with 9 bases between the two germline ends. This CDR3 contains 12 residues. CDR1 is SGHVS, CDR2 FNYEAQ, per germline.

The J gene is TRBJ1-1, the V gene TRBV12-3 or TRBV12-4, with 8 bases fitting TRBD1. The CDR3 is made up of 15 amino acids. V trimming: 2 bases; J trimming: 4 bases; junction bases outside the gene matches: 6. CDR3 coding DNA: TGTGCCAGCAGTTTAAGCGGACAGGGATCCACTGAAGCTTTCTTT. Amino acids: CASSLSGQGSTEAFF.

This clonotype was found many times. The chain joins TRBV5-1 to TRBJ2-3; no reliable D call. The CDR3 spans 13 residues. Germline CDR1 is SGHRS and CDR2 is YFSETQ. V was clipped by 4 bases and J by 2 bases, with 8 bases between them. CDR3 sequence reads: CASSGVTTDTQYF. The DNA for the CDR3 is TGCGCCAGCAGCGGGGTTACCACAGATACGCAGTATTTT.

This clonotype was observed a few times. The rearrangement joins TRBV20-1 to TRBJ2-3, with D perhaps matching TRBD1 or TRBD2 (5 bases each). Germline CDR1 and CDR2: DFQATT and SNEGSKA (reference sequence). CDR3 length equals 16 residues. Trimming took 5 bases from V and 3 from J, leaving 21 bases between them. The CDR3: CSAPSGREWTTDTQYF. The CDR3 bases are TGCAGTGCTCCCTCCGGTCGGGAATGGACAACAGATACGCAGTATTTT.

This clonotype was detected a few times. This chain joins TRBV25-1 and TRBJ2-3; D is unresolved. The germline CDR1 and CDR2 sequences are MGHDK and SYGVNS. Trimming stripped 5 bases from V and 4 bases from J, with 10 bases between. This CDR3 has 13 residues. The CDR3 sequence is CASSSLVADTQYF. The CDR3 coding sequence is TGTGCCAGCAGTTCGCTAGTAGCAGATACGCAGTATTTT.

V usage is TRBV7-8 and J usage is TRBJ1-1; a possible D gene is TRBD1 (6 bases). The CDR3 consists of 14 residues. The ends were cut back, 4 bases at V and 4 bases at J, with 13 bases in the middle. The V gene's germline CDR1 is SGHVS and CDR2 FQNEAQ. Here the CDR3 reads CASSSRGRSTEAFF. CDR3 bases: TGTGCCAGCAGCTCGAGGGGGAGGAGCACTGAAGCTTTCTTT.

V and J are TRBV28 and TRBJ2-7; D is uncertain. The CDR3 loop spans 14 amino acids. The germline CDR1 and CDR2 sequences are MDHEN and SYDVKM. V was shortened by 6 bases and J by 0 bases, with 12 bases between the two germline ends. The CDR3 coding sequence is TGTGCCAGCAGCGCAAGAATAGGCTCCTACGAGCAGTACTTC. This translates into CASSARIGSYEQYF.

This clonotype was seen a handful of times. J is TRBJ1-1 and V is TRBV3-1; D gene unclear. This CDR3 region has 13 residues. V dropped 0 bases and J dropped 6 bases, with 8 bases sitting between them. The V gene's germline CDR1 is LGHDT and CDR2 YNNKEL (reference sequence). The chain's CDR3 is CASSQEWQAEAFF. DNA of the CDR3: TGTGCCAGCAGCCAAGAATGGCAGGCTGAAGCTTTCTTT.

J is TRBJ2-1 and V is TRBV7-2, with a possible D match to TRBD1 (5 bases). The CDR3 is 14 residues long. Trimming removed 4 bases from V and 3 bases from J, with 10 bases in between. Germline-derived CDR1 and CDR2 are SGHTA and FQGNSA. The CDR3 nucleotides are TGTGCCAGCAGCTCGACGACAGTCTACAATGAGCAGTTCTTC. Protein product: CASSSTTVYNEQFF.

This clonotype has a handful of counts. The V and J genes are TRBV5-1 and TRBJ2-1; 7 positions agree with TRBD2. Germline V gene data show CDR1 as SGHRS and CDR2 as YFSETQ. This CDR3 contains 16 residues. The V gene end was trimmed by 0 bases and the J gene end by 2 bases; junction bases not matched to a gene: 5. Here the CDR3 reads CASSLALGGAYNEQFF. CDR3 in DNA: TGCGCCAGCAGCTTGGCCTTGGGAGGGGCCTACAATGAGCAGTTCTTC.

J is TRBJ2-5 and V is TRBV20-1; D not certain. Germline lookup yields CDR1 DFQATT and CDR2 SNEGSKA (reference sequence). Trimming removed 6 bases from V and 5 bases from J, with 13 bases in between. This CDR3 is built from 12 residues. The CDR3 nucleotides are TGCAGTGCCTACCCTTTAGGGGAGACCCAGTACTTC. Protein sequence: CSAYPLGETQYF.

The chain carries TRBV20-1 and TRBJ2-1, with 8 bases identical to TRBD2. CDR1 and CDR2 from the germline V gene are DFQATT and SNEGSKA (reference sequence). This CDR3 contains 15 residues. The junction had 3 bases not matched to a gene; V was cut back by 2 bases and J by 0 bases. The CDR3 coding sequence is TGCAGTGCTAGAAAACTAGCGGCCTCCTACAATGAGCAGTTCTTC. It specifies CSARKLAASYNEQFF.

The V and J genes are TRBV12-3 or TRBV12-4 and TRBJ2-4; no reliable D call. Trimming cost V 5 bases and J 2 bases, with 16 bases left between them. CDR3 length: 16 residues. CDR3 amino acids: CASSPLDRTTKNIQYF. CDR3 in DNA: TGTGCCAGCAGTCCCCTGGATAGAACTACCAAAAACATTCAGTACTTC.

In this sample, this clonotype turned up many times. The CDR3 DNA reads as TGTGCCATCAGGAGGGCAGGGGCAGGCAATGAGCAGTTCTTC. It is translated as CAIRRAGAGNEQFF. The rearrangement links TRBV10-3 to TRBJ2-1; the D gene is possibly TRBD1 (6 bases). The CDR3 totals 14 residues. Trimming removed 6 bases at V and 6 bases at J, with 15 bases between. Per germline, CDR1 ENHRY and CDR2 SYGVKD.